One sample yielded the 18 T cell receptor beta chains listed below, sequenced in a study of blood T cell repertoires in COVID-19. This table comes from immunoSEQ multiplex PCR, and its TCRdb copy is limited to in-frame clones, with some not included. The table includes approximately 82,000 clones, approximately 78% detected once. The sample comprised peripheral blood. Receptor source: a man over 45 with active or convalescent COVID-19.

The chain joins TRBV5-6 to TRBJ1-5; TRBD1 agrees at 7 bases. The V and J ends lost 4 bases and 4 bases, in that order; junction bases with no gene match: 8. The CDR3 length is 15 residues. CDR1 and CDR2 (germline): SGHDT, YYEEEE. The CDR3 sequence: CASSLDRALNQPQHF. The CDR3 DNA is TGTGCCAGCAGCCTTGACAGGGCTCTTAATCAGCCCCAGCATTTT.

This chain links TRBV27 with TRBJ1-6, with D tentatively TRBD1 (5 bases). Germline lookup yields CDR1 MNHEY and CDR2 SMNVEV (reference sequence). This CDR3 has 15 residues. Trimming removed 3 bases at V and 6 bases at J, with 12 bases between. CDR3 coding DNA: TGTGCCAGCAGTTTGGAGGGGAGAGGTAATTCACCCCTCCACTTT. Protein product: CASSLEGRGNSPLHF.

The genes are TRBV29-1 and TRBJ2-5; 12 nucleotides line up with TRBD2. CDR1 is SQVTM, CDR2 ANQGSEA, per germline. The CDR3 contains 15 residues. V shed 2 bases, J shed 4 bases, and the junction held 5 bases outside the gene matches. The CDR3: CSVESLAGGRETQYF. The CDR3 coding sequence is TGCAGCGTTGAATCTCTAGCGGGGGGGAGAGAGACCCAGTACTTC.

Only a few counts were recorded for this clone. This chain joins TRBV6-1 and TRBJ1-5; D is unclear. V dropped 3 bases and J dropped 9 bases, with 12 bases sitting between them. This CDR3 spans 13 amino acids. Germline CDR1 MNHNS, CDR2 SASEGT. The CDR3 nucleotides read TGTGCCAGCAGTGAGAGCGGAGTTTCGCCCCAGCATTTT. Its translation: CASSESGVSPQHF.

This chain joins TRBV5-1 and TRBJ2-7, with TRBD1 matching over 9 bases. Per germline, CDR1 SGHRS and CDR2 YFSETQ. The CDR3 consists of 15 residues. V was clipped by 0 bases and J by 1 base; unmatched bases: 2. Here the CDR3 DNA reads TGCGCCAGCAGCTTGGTTGGGACAGGGTCCTACGAGCAGTACTTC. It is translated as CASSLVGTGSYEQYF. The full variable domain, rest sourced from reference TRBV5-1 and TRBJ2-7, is KAGVTQTPRYLIKTRGQQVTLSCSPISGHRSVSWYQQTPGQGLQFLFEYFSETQRNKGNFPGRFSGRQFSNSRSEMNVSTLELGDSALYLCASSLVGTGSYEQYFGPGTRLTVT.

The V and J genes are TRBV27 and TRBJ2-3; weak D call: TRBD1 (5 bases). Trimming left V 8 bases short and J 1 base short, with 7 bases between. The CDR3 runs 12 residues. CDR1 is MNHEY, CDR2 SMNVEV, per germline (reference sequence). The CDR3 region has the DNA TGTGCCAGCCCCAGGGGCACAGATACGCAGTATTTT. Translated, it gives CASPRGTDTQYF.

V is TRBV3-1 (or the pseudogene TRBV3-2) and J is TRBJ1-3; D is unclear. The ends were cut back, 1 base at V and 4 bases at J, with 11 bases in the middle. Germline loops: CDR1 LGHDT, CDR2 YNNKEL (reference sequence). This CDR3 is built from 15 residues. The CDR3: CASSQGPFSGNTIYF. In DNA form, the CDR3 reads TGTGCCAGCAGCCAAGGGCCCTTCTCGGGAAACACCATATATTTT.

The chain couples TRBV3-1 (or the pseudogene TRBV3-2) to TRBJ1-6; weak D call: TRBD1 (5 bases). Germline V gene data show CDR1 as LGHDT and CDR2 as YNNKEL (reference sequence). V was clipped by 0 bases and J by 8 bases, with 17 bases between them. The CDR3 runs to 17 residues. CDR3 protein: CASSQDRTPGGYSPLHF. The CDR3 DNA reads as TGTGCCAGCAGCCAAGATAGGACACCGGGAGGATATTCACCCCTCCACTTT.

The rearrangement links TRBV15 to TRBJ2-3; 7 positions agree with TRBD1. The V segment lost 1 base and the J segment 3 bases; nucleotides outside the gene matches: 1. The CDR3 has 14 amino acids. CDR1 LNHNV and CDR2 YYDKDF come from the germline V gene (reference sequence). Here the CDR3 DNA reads TGTGCCACCAGCAGAGGGGGACAGACAGATACGCAGTATTTT. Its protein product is CATSRGGQTDTQYF.

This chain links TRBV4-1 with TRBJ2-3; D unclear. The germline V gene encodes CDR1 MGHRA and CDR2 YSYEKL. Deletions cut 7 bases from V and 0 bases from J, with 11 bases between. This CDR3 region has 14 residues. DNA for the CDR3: TGCGCCAGCATGAGGCAGAGGAGCACAGATACGCAGTATTTT. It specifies CASMRQRSTDTQYF.

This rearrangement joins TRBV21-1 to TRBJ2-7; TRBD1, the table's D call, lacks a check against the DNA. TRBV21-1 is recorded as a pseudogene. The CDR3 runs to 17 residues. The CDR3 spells CASSKARGDRPPIGQYV. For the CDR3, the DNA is TGTGCCAGCAGCAAAGCAAGGGGGGACAGGCCTCCGATCGGACAGTACGTC.

The CDR3 reads CASKVGAGTSYEQYV. CDR3 coding DNA: TGCGCCAGCAAAGTCGGAGCGGGGACCTCCTACGAGCAGTACGTC. The chain uses TRBV5-1 and TRBJ2-7, with 7 bases aligning to TRBD2. Losses at the gene ends were 6 bases for V and 0 bases for J; bases not matched to a gene: 9. Germline V lookup: CDR1 SGHRS, CDR2 YFSETQ. CDR3 length: 15 amino acids.

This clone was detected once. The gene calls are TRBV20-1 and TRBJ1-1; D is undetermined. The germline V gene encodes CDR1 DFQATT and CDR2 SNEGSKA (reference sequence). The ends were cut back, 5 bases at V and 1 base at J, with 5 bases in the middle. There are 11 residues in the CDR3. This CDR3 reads CSARSNTEAFF. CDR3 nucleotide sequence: TGCAGTGCTCGGTCGAACACTGAAGCTTTCTTT.

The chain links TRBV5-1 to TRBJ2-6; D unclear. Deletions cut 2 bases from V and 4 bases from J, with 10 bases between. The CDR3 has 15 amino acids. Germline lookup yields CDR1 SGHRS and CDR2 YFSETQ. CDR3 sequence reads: CASSLSPGGANVLTF. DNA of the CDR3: TGCGCCAGCAGCTTAAGTCCAGGAGGGGCCAACGTCCTGACTTTC.

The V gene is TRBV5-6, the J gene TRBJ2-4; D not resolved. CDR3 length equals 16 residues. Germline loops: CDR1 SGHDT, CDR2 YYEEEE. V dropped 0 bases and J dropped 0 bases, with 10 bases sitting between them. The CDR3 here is CASSLERSLAKNIQYF. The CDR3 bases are TGTGCCAGCAGCTTGGAACGGAGTCTAGCCAAAAACATTCAGTACTTC.

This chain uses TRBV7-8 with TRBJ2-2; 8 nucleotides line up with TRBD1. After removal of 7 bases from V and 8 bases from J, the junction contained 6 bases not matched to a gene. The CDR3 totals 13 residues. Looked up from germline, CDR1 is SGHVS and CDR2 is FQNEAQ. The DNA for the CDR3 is TGTGCCAGCACCGGACAGGGACAAGGGGAGCTGTTTTTT. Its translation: CASTGQGQGELFF.

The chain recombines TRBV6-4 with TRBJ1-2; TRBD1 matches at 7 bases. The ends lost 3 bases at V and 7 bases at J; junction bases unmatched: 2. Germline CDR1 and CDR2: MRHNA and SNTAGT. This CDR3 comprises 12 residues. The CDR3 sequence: CASSEQGFGYTF. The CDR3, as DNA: TGTGCCAGCAGTGAACAGGGGTTTGGCTACACCTTC.

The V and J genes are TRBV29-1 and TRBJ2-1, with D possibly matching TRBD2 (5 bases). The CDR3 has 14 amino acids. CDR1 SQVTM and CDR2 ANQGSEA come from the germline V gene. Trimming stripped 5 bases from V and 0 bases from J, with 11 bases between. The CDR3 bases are TGCAGCGTTCAAGTGGGGAGCTCCTACAATGAGCAGTTCTTC. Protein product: CSVQVGSSYNEQFF.